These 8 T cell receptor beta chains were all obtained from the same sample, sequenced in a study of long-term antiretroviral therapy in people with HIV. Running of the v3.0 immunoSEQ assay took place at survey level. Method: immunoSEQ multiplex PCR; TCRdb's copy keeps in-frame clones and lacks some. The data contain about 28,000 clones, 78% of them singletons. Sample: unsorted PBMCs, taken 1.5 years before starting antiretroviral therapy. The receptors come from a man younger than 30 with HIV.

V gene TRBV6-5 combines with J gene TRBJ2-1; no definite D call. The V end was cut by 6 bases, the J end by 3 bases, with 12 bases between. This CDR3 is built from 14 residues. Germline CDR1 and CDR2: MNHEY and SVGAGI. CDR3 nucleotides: TGTGCCAGCAGCCAGAATGGCCACTACAATGAGCAGTTCTTC. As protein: CASSQNGHYNEQFF.

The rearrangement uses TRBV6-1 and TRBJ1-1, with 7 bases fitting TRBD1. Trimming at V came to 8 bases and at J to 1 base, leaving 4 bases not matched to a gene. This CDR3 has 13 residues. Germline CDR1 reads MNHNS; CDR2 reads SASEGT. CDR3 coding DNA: TGTGCCAGCGAGGGACAGAAGAACACTGAAGCTTTCTTT. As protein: CASEGQKNTEAFF.

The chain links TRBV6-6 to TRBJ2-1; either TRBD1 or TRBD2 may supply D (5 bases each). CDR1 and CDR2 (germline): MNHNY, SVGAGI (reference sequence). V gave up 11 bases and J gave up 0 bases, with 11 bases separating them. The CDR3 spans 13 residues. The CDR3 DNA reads TGTGCCGGGGGTCCGAGCTCCTACAATGAGCAGTTCTTC. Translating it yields CAGGPSSYNEQFF.

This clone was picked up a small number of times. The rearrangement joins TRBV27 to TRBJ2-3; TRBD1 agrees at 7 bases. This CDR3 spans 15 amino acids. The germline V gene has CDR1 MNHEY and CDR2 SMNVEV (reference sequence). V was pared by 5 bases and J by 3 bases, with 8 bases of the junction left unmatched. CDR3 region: CASSNDRVLTDTQYF. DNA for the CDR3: TGTGCCAGCAGTAACGACAGGGTTCTAACAGATACGCAGTATTTT.

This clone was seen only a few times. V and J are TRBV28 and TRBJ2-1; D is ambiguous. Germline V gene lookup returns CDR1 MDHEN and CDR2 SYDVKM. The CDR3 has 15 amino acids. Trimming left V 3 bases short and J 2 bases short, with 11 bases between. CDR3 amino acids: CASSFGPPTYNEQFF. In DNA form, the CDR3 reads TGTGCCAGCAGTTTCGGTCCGCCTACCTACAATGAGCAGTTCTTC.

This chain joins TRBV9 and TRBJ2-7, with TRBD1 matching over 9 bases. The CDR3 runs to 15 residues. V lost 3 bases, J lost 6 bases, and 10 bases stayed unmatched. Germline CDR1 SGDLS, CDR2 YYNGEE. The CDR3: CASSGQPQGASEQYF. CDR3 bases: TGTGCCAGCAGCGGGCAACCACAGGGGGCTTCCGAGCAGTACTTC.

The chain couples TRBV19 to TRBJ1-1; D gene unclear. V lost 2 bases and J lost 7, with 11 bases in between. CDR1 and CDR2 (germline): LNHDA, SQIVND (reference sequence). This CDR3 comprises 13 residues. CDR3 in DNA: TGTGCCAGTAGTATATTAGGGAATATTGAAGCTTTCTTT. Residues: CASSILGNIEAFF.

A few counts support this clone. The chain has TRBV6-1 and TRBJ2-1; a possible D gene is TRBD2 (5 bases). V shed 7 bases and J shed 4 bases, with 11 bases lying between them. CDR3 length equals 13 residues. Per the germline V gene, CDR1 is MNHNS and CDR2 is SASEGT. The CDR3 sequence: CASNGGLYNEQFF. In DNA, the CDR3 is TGTGCCAGCAATGGAGGACTTTACAATGAGCAGTTCTTC.